This T cell receptor (beta chain) is from a study of shared clonotypes between healthy human individuals. Naive CD8 cells, CD45RO-negative and positively selected for CCR7, excluded terminally differentiated effector memory CD45RA+ cells. Trimming stripped 3 bases from V and 4 bases from J, with 16 bases between. The CDR3 covers 14 residues. Germline CDR1 GTSNPN, CDR2 SVGIG (reference sequence). The DNA input per sorted-subset replicate PCR was about 190 ng, corresponding to some 27,000 T cell genomes. Some clones are missing from TCRdb's copy, which holds only in-frame ones; the method was immunoSEQ multiplex PCR. This sample has 2 million to 2.5 million clones, with roughly 91% found just once.

Input material: naive CD8+ T cells from PBMCs. The sequence derives from a man aged 18 to 29 in good health. Some clones in this sample may be carry-over from other donors' samples. The V call is TRBV30, the J call TRBJ2-7; the D is unclear. The CDR3 DNA reads as TGTGCCTGGAGCCCTCTTAAGGGTAATTACGAGCAGTACTTC. This sequence encodes CAWSPLKGNYEQYF.